This TCR beta chain was identified in a study of shared clonotypes between healthy human individuals (dated by TCRdb to 2018 to 2021). Concerning the study at large: A few men and two women, aged 18 to 49 years, made up the cohort. Per donor, leukapheresis produced somewhere between about 0.85 and 10 billion PBMCs. To estimate repertoire size and how much clonotype sharing occurs between individuals, the study deeply sequenced the blood TCR repertoires of five or six healthy adults. For each donor, CD4 naive and CD4 memory were each given three plates, CD8 naive was given two plates, and CD8 memory was given one plate. To increase sequencing depth and limit assay-specific biases, TCR repertoire library preparation and sequencing were carried out by different laboratories using diverse techniques.

V trim: 5 bases; J trim: 12 bases; unmatched bases: 12. The CDR3 starts with the cysteine, ends with the phenylalanine, and has 14 residues. The DNA shown is the 42-base CDR3, in frame from base 1. CDR1 is given as SEHNR and CDR2 as FQNEAQ, both from the germline V gene (reference sequence). The donors were healthy, HIV-negative adults who had no recently reported acute infections or vaccinations. All donors were Caucasian adults living in Nashville, Tennessee, USA. CD8 memory samples consisted of magnetically selected CD45RO+ cells combined with CCR7-negative CD45RA+ effector memory (TemRA) cells. Blood was collected by leukapheresis, and PBMCs were isolated by Ficoll-Histopaque density gradient centrifugation and then cryopreserved in liquid nitrogen vapor phase. Analytical flow cytometry was used to check the purity and quantity of every magnetically sorted T cell population. Genomic DNA was isolated from each sorted fraction and quantified by UV absorbance on a Nanodrop 2000c.

This clone was observed once. Its target antigen remains unknown. No base-level quality is on record; no much larger clone is a single base apart. Overall results and qualifications from the work: Even with the large sequencing depth, rarefaction of the sorted-subset datasets indicated that sequencing was incomplete. Clonotypes shared by all four sorted-subset donors showed higher generation probabilities than non-shared clonotypes. Sampling was restricted to blood, and TCR repertoires in tissue are likely to differ from TCR repertoires in blood. Estimated clonotype richness was generally larger for naive than for memory subsets. Because the study included only a small number of donors, the genetic and exposure-history diversity represented was limited. About 4.5% of naive CD4, 3.5% of naive CD8, 2.3% of memory CD4, and roughly 0.4% of memory CD8 clonotypes were shared across a few donors. Based on pairwise subsampling, the degree of clonotype sharing among donors was expected to be affected by sequencing depth.

Using the deep immunoSEQ assay, TCR CDR3 regions were amplified from genomic DNA by multiplex PCR. Genomic DNA extracted from each cell subset was distributed evenly over all wells of several immunoSEQ 96-well plates, and each plate served as one replicate. For sorted subsets, each replicate PCR was loaded with around 200 ng genomic DNA, equivalent to about 30,000 T cell genomes. The purified libraries were quantified using a Qubit 3.0 fluorometer, sized with a Bioanalyzer 2100, and then quantified again using the KAPA Library Quantification kit. Every immunoSEQ 96-well plate was sequenced on a dedicated single-read 150-cycle Illumina NextSeq 550 flow cell. On the study's bioinformatics: Because only junctional sequences without quality scores were contained in the immunoSEQ output, filtering matching that applied to full-length reads could not be performed. Sequences were annotated with PyIR, a Python wrapper for IgBLAST v1.9, using IMGT germline references to assign V/J genes and CDR3. Any read was removed if the V/J assignment was weak (E-value above 1e-6), the CDR3 was missing, or the read contained stop codons, out-of-frame junctions, or ambiguous translated residues. A V3J clonotype was defined by an identical inferred V gene, J gene, and CDR3 amino acid sequence. The percentage overlap between two repertoires was calculated by dividing the number of shared unique clonotypes by the size of the smaller repertoire. Three approaches were used to assess repertoire richness: RTK rarefaction, the Chao1 estimator, and Recon v2.1 estimates of unobserved clonotypes. Generation probabilities were computed with OLGA for all TCRbeta clonotypes obtained by the gDNA method from four donors. Entries here come from immuneACCESS through TCRdb and include only in-frame sequences with V and J called. Some clones fail to appear in such tables; in the studies checked, an unresolved V gene covers under half of the shortfall, and the cause of the remainder is unknown. V, J and clone size were drawn from that table, and D and trimming were deduced from the DNA. The sample table holds roughly 110,000 clones, of which around two thirds were seen once. Of the sample, around 23% is held by the ten largest clones.

The receptor was derived from a woman younger than 45 in good health. What was sequenced was memory CD8+ T cells sorted from blood. The cell subset or site label, as the study defines it: CD45RO+ cells pooled with CCR7-negative TemRA cells. The rearrangement combines TRBV7-9 with TRBJ2-7; the junction holds 11 bases that match TRBD1. The bases read TGTGCCAGCAGCCCGGGACAGGGGGTGCACCCTTCGTACTTC. Translated, this gives CASSPGQGVHPSYF. The CDR3 plus the reference TRBV7-9 and TRBJ2-7 genes for the other parts give the full variable domain: DTGVSQNPRHKITKRGQNVTFRCDPISEHNRLYWYRQTLGQGPEFLTYFQNEAQLEKSRLLSDRFSAERPKGSFSTLEIQRTEQGDSAMYLCASSPGQGVHPSYFGPGTRLTVT.